Below, one T cell receptor (beta chain) is given with its context. The data derive from a study of blood T cell repertoires in COVID-19. Overall study: From the United States, Italy and Spain came samples of acute and convalescent COVID-19. T cells, B-cell-depleted T cells, or PBMCs provided the cDNA or gDNA that served as material.

In the source study's methods: Estimates of nucleated cell counts were drawn from the amplification of reference gene primers. Some clones are missing from TCRdb's copy, which holds only in-frame ones; the method was immunoSEQ multiplex PCR. V, J and clone size are taken as reported in that table, and D and trimming were inferred from the DNA itself. The table has about 150,000 clones, more than 70% seen once. The CDR3 has 16 residues. Germline values: CDR1 KGHSH, CDR2 LQKENI. V was trimmed by 7 bases and J by 1 base, leaving 17 bases between them. This chain links TRBV18 with TRBJ1-3; D ambiguous. The sample consisted of peripheral blood. This sequence was found in a man aged 50 to 59 with active or convalescent COVID-19. The CDR3 protein is CASFRDRVSSGNTIYF. In DNA form, the CDR3 reads TGTGCCAGCTTTCGGGATAGAGTGTCATCTGGAAACACCATATATTTT.